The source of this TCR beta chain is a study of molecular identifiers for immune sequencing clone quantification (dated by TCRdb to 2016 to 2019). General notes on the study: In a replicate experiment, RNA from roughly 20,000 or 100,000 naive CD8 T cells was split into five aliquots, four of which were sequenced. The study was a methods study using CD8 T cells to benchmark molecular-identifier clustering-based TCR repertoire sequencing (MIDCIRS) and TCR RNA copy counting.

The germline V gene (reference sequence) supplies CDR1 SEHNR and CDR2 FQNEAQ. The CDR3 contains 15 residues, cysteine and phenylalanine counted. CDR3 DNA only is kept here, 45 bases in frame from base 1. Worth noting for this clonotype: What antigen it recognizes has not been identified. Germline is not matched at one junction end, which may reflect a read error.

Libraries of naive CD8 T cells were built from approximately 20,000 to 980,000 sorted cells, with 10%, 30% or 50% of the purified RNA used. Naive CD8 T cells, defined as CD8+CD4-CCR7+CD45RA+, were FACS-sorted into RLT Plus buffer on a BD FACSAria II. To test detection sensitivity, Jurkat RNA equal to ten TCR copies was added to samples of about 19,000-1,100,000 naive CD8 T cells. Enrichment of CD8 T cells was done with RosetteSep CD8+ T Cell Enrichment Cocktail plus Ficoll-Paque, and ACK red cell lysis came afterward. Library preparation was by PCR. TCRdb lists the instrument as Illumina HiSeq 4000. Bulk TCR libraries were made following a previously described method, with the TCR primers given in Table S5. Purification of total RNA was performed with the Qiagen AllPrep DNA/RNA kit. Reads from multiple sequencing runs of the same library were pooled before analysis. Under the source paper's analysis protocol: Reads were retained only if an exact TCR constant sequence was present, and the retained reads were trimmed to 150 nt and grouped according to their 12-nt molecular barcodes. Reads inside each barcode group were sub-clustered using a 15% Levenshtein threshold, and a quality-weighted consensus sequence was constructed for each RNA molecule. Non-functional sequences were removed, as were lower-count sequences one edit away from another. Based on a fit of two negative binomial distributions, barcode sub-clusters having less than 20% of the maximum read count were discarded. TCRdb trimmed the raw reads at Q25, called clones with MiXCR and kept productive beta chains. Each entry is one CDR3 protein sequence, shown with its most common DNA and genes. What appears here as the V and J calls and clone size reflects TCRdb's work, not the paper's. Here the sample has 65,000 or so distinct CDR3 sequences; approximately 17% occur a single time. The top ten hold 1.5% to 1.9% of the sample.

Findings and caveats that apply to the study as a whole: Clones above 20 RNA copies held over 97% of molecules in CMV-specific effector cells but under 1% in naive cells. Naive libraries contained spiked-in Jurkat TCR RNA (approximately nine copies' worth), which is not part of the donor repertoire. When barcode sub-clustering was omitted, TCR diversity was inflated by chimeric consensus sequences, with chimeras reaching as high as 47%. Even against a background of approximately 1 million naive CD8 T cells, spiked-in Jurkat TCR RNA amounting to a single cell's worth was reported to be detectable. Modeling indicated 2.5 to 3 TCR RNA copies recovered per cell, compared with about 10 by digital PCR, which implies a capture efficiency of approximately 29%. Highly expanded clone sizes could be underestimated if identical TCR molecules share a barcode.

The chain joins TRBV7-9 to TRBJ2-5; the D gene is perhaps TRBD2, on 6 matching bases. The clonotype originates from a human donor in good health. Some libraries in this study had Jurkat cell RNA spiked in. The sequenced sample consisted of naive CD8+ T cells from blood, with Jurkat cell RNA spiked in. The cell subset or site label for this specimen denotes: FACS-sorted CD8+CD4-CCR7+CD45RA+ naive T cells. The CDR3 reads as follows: CASSAPGLLRETQYF. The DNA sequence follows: TGTGCTAGCAGCGCACCGGGACTCCTCCGAGAGACCCAGTACTTC.